This passage covers 10 T cell receptor beta chains from one sample sequenced in a study of blood T cell repertoires in COVID-19. This table comes from immunoSEQ multiplex PCR, and its TCRdb copy is limited to in-frame clones, with some not included. The sample shows a few hundred thousand clones, approximately 88% of them seen only once. The specimen sequenced was peripheral blood. Receptor source: a human donor in a cohort sampled during active COVID-19.

The chain carries TRBV11-2 and TRBJ2-7, with D hard to call. Trimming removed 7 bases from V and 0 bases from J, with 13 bases in between. This CDR3 is built from 14 residues. The germline gives CDR1 SGHAT, CDR2 FQNNGV. CDR3 sequence (DNA): TGTGCCAGCACCCTGGGCACAATCTCCTACGAGCAGTACTTC. Translating it yields CASTLGTISYEQYF.

On this clone itself: Other DNA sequences in this sample translate to the same CDR3. The genes are TRBV9 and TRBJ2-7; 8 nucleotides match TRBD1. The germline CDR1 and CDR2 sequences are SGDLS and YYNGEE. V lost 4 bases, J lost 0 bases, and 3 bases stayed unmatched. This CDR3 is built from 14 residues. The CDR3 spells CASSPGQASYEQYF. CDR3 DNA: TGTGCCAGCAGCCCGGGACAGGCCTCCTACGAGCAGTACTTC.

V is TRBV28 and J is TRBJ2-7; D unresolved. This CDR3 spans 11 amino acids. The germline V and J ends were trimmed by 6 bases and 2 bases, with 5 bases remaining between them. Looked up from germline, CDR1 is MDHEN and CDR2 is SYDVKM. CDR3 loop: CASRVAYEQYF. For the CDR3, the DNA is TGTGCCAGCAGGGTAGCCTACGAGCAGTACTTC.

The chain employs TRBV5-1 and TRBJ1-1; 7 nucleotides line up with TRBD1. The CDR3 spans 16 residues. Per germline, CDR1 SGHRS and CDR2 YFSETQ. Unmatched junction bases numbered 7, after V lost 2 bases and J lost 0 bases. The CDR3 DNA reads as TGCGCCAGCAGCTTCAACAGGGGCGGGATGAACACTGAAGCTTTCTTT. Its translation: CASSFNRGGMNTEAFF.

The chain couples TRBV4-3 to TRBJ1-4; TRBD1 agrees at 8 bases. Germline CDR1 is LGHNA and CDR2 is YSLEER. This CDR3 region has 15 residues. V shed 3 bases and J 9 bases; nucleotides not matched to a gene: 9. CDR3 sequence: CASSQGTGPGQKLFF. In nucleotides, the CDR3 is TGCGCCAGCAGCCAGGGGACAGGCCCAGGCCAAAAACTGTTTTTT.

The genes are TRBV27 and TRBJ1-5, with D possibly TRBD1 on 5 matching bases. There are 14 residues in the CDR3. Trimming removed 6 bases from V and 6 bases from J, with 15 bases in between. Germline values: CDR1 MNHEY, CDR2 SMNVEV (reference sequence). CDR3 in amino acids: CASRLAAGFQPQHF. The CDR3 DNA reads TGTGCCAGCAGACTAGCGGCAGGGTTTCAGCCCCAGCATTTT.

The chain links TRBV7-2 to TRBJ2-2; 8 bases align to TRBD2. The CDR3 totals 14 residues. The V and J ends lost 3 bases and 7 bases, in that order; junction bases with no gene match: 4. Germline CDR1 and CDR2: SGHTA and FQGNSA. DNA of the CDR3: TGTGCCAGCAGCTTCGGGGGGGCGGACGGGGAGCTGTTTTTT. It translates to CASSFGGADGELFF.

The chain couples TRBV5-1 to TRBJ2-5; 8 bases fit TRBD1. V lost 6 bases and J lost 2; bases outside the gene matches: 9. Germline CDR1 and CDR2: SGHRS and YFSETQ. This CDR3 region has 15 residues. CDR3 region: CASTYTGTGQETQYF. CDR3 DNA: TGCGCCAGCACTTACACCGGGACAGGACAAGAGACCCAGTACTTC. Complete variable domain (other parts from reference TRBV5-1 and TRBJ2-5): KAGVTQTPRYLIKTRGQQVTLSCSPISGHRSVSWYQQTPGQGLQFLFEYFSETQRNKGNFPGRFSGRQFSNSRSEMNVSTLELGDSALYLCASTYTGTGQETQYFGPGTRLLVL.

This clone was counted only a few times. J is TRBJ2-5 and V is TRBV20-1; no clear D gene. Looked up from germline, CDR1 is DFQATT and CDR2 is SNEGSKA (reference sequence). V lost 6 bases to trimming and J lost 0 bases, with 5 bases between them. This CDR3 has 11 amino acids. The CDR3 nucleotides read TGCAGTGCACAGCACCAAGAGACCCAGTACTTC. It translates to CSAQHQETQYF.

V is TRBV3-1 (or the pseudogene TRBV3-2) and J is TRBJ2-7, with 8 bases matching TRBD2. There are 14 residues in the CDR3. J was trimmed by 6 bases and V by 1 base; bases with no gene match: 5. Germline V lookup: CDR1 LGHDT, CDR2 YNNKEL (reference sequence). The DNA of the CDR3 is TGTGCCAGCAGCCAAGCTCGGACTAGCACCGAGCAGTACTTC. Amino acids: CASSQARTSTEQYF.